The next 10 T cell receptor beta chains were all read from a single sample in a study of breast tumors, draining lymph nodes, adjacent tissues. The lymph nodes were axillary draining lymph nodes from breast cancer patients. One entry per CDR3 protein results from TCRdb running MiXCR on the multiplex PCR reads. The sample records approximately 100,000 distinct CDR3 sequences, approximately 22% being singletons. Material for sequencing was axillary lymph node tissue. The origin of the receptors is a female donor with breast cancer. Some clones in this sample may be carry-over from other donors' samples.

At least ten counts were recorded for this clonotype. The CDR3 region is CATRILRYEQYF. The CDR3 bases are TGTGCCACCAGAATCCTCCGCTACGAGCAGTACTTC. The chain uses TRBV15 and TRBJ2-7; unclear D gene. The germline V and J ends were trimmed by 6 bases and 3 bases, with 9 bases remaining between them. This CDR3 spans 12 amino acids. Germline V gives CDR1 LNHNV, CDR2 YYDKDF (reference sequence).

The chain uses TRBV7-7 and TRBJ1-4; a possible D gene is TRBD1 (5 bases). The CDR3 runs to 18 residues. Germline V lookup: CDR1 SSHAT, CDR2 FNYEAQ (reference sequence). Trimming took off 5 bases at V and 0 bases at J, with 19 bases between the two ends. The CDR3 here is CASSLPGLTMATNEKLFF. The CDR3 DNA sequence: TGTGCCAGCAGCCTACCGGGACTCACCATGGCAACTAATGAAAAACTGTTTTTT.

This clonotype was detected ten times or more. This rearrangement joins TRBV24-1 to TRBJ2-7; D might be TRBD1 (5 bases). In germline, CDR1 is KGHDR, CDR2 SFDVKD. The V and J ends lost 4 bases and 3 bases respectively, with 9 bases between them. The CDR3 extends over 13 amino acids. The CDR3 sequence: CATSEAGFYEQYF. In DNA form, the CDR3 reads TGTGCCACCAGTGAAGCAGGGTTCTACGAGCAGTACTTC.

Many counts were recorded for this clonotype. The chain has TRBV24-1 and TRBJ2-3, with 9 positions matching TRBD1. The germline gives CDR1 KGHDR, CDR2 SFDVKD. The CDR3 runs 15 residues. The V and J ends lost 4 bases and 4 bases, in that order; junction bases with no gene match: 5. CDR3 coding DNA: TGTGCCACCAGTGAAACGGGACAGGGATCAGATACGCAGTATTTT. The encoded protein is CATSETGQGSDTQYF.

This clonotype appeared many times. The CDR3 loop reads CATSDFGQGSTGELFF. Here the CDR3 DNA reads TGTGCCACCAGTGATTTCGGACAGGGAAGCACCGGGGAGCTGTTTTTT. This chain links TRBV24-1 with TRBJ2-2; 8 positions agree with TRBD1. The CDR3 consists of 16 residues. V lost 1 base and J lost 4; bases outside the gene matches: 4. Germline assignment: CDR1 KGHDR and CDR2 SFDVKD.

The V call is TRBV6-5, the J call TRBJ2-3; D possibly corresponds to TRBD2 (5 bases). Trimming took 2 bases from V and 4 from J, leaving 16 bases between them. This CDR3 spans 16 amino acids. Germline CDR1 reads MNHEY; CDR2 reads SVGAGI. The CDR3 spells CASSYRSGAGADTQYF. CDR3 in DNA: TGTGCCAGCAGTTACAGGAGCGGAGCCGGCGCAGATACGCAGTATTTT.

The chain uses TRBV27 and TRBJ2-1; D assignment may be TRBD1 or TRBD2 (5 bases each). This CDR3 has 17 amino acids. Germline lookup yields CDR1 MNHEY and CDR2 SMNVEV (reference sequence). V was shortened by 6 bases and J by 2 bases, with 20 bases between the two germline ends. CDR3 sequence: CASSPRDAWSPYNEQFF. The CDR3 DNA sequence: TGTGCCAGCAGCCCCCGGGACGCCTGGTCCCCCTACAATGAGCAGTTCTTC.

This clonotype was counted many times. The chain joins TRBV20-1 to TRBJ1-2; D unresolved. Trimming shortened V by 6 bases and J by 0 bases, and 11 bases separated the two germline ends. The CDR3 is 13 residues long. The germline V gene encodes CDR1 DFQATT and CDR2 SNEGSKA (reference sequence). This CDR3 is CSAQRRTNYGYTF. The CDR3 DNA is TGCAGTGCCCAGAGGAGAACTAACTATGGCTACACCTTC.

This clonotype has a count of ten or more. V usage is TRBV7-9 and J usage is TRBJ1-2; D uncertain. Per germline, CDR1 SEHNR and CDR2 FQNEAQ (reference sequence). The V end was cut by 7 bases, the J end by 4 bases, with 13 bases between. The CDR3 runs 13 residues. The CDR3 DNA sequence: TGTGCCAGCACCGGGTTGGATCCCTATGGCTACACCTTC. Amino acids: CASTGLDPYGYTF.

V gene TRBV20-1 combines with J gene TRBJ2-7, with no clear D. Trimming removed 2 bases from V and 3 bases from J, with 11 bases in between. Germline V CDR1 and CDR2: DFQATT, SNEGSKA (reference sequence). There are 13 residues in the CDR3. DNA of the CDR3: TGCAGTGCTAGAAGCACAACCTTCTACGAGCAGTACTTC. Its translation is CSARSTTFYEQYF.